This T cell receptor beta chain was sequenced for a study of blood T cell repertoires in COVID-19 (dated by TCRdb to about 2020). Describing the broader study: Samples from collaborators originated in the United States, Italy and Spain and spanned both the acute and convalescent phases of COVID-19. Where available, HLA class I and class II types were obtained from metadata supplied by the sample provider rather than from assay-based typing. Nearly every sample came with metadata listing a de-identified subject ID, COVID-19 status, age in years and sex. The repertoires were released in a freely available public database meant as a resource for research on the immune response to SARS-CoV-2. The dataset comprised deeply sampled blood TCRbeta repertoires from subjects exposed to, actively infected with, or recovered from COVID-19. The samples were drawn from two sources: the first 160 participants of the ongoing ImmuneRACE study, and 1,000 to 1,500 subjects contributed by 6 global collaborators. The prospective study material was composed of cDNA or gDNA derived from T cells, B-cell-depleted T cells, or PBMCs. The study at large found these results: The amount of clinical and demographic metadata varied by source and participant and was provided uncurated.

TCRbeta CDR3 regions were amplified from genomic DNA by means of the immunoSEQ Assay, a bias-controlled multiplex PCR. The authors' pipeline ran thus. Nucleated cell counts per sample were estimated from amplification of reference gene primers within the assay. Sequence reads were collapsed and filtered to measure the absolute abundance of every unique TCRbeta CDR3 rearrangement. For each sample, productive Simpson clonality was calculated as the square root of Simpson's diversity index across productive rearrangements. TCRdb holds this immuneACCESS table with in-frame rearrangements only. Some clones are missing; in checked studies, unresolved V genes explain under half, and the rest has no known cause. Clone size and the V and J calls come from that table; the DNA yielded D and trimming. This sample holds 120,000 or so clones; around 86% were observed only once. Almost 4.5% of the sample goes to the ten largest clones.

V loses 5 bases, J loses 5 bases, and the germline ends lie 11 bases apart. CDR1 SGHTA and CDR2 FQGTGA were looked up in the germline V gene. The CDR3 goes from the cysteine to the phenylalanine over 13 residues. Just the 39-base CDR3 DNA is kept, in frame starting at base 1. As regards this clone: Its recognized antigen is unknown. No clone much larger than this one lies a single base away; base qualities are absent.

The collaborating institutions used their own protocols to collect whole blood in K2EDTA tubes. For TCRbeta analysis, collaborators shipped samples as frozen whole blood, isolated PBMCs, or DNA extracted from either of those sample types. The TCR was taken from a man aged 35-49 years with acute or convalescent COVID-19. Material for sequencing was peripheral blood. The receptor chain draws on TRBV7-3 and TRBJ2-3, with a weak D call of TRBD2 (5 bases match). The nucleotides read TGTGCCAGCAGCCGGACTTCGGGAGATACGCAGTATTTT. Its amino acids are CASSRTSGDTQYF.